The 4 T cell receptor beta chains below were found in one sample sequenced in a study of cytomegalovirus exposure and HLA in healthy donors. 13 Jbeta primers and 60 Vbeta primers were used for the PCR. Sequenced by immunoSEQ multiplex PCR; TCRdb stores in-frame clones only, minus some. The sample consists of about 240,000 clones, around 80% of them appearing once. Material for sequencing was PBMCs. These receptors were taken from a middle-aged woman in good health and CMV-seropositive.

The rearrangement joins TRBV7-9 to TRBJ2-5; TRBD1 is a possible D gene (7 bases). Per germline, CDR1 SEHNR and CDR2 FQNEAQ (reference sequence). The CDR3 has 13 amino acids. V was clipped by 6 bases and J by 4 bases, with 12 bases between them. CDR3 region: CASSPGGPETQYF. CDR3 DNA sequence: TGTGCCAGCAGTCCAGGGGGGCCAGAGACCCAGTACTTC.

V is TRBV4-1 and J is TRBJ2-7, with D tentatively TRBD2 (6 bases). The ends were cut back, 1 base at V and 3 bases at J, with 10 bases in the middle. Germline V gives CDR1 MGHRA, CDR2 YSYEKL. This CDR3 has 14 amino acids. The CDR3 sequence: CASSQGRDHYEQYF. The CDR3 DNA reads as TGCGCCAGCAGCCAAGGGCGGGATCACTACGAGCAGTACTTC.

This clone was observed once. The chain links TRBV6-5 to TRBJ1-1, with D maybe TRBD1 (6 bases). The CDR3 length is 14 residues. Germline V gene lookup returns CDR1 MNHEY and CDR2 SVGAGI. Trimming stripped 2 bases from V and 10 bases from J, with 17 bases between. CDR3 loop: CASSYRGPGGAAFF. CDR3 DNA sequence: TGTGCCAGCAGTTACCGCGGCCCTGGGGGGGCAGCTTTCTTT.

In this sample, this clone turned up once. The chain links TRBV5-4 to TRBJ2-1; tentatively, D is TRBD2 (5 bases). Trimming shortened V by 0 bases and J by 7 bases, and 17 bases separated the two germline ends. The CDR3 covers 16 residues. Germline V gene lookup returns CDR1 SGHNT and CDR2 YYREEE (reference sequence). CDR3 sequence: CASSLAHSRVKNEQFF. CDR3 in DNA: TGTGCCAGCAGCTTGGCGCACTCGAGGGTTAAAAATGAGCAGTTCTTC. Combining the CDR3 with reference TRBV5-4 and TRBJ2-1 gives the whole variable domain ETGVTQSPTHLIKTRGQQVTLRCSSQSGHNTVSWYQQALGQGPQFIFQYYREEENGRGNFPPRFSGLQFPNYSSELNVNALELDDSALYLCASSLAHSRVKNEQFFGPGTRLTVL.